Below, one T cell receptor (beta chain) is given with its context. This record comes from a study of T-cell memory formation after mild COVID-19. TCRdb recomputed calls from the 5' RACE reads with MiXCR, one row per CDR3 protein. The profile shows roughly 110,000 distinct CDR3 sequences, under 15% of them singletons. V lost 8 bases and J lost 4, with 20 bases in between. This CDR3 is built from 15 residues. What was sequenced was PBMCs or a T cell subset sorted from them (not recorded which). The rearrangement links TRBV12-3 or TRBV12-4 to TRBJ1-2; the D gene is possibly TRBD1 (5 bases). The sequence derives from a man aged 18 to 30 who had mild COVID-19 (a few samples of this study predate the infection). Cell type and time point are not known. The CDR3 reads CASRPLGGIGYGYTF. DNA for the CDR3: TGTGCCAGCCGTCCCCTGGGGGGGATCGGCTATGGCTACACCTTC.